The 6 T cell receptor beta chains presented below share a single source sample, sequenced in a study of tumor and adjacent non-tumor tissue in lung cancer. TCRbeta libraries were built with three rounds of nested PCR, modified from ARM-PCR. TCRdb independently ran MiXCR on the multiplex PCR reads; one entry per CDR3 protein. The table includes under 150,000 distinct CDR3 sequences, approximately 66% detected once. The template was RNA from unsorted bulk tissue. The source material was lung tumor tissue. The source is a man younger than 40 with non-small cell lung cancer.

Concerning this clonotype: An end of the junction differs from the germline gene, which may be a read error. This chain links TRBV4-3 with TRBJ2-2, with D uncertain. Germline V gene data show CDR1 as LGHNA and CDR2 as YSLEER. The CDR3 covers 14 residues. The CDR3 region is CAISQLHNAGELFF. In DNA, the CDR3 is TGCGCCATCAGCCAACTTCATAACGCCGGGGAGCTGTTTTTT.

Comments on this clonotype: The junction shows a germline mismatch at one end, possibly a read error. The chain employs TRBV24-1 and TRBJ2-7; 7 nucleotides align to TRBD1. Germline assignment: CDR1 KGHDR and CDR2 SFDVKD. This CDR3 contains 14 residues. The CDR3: CATSDPDRIDGQYF. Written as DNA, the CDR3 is TGTGCCACCAGTGATCCGGACAGGATCGACGGGCAGTATTTC.

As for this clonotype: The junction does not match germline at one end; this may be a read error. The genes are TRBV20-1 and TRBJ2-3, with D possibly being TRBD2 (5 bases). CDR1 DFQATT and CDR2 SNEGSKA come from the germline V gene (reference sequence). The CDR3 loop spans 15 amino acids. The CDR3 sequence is CGVRDYRLNTDTQYF. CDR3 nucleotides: TGTGGTGTTAGAGACTACCGATTAAATACAGATACGCAGTATTTT.

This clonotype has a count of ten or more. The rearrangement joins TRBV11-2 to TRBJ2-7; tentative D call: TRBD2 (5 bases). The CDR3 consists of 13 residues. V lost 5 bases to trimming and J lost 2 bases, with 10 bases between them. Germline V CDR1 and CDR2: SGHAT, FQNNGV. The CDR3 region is CASSRSDPYEQYF. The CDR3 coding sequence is TGTGCCAGCAGCCGTAGCGACCCCTACGAGCAGTACTTC.

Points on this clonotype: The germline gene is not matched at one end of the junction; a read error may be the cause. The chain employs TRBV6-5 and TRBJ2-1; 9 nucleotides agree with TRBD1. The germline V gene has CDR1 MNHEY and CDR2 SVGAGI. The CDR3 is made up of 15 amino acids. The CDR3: CASISRTGARNEQFF. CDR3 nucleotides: TGTGCCAGCATCTCCAGGACAGGGGCGAGGAATGAACAGTTCTTC.

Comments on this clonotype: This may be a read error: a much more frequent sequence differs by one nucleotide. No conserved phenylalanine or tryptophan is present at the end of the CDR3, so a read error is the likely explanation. This CDR3 reads CSVEDPRFGGELFV. CDR3 in DNA: TGCAGCGTTGAAGATCCTCGTTTCGGCGGGGAGCTGTTTGTT. V gene TRBV29-1 combines with J gene TRBJ2-2; no definite D call. CDR1 SQVTM and CDR2 ANQGSEA come from the germline V gene. Trimming took 0 bases from V and 7 from J, leaving 12 bases between them. The CDR3 is 14 residues long.